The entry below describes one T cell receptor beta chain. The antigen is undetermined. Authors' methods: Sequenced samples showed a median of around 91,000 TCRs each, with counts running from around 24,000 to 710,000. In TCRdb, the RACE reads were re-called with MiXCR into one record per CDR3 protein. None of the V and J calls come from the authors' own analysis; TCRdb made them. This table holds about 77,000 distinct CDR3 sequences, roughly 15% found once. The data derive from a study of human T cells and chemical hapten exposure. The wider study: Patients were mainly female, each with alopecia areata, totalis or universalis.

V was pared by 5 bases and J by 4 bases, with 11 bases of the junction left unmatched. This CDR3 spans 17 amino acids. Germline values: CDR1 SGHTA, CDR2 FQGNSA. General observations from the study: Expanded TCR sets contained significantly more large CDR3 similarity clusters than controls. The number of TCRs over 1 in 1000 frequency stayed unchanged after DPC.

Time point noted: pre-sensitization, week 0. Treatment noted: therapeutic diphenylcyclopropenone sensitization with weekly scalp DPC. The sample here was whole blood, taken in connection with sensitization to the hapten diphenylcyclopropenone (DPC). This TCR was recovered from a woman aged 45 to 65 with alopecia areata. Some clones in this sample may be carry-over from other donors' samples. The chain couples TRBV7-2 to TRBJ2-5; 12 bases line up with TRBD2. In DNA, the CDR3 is TGTGCCAGCAGCCCGGACAGGCTAGCGGGAGGGCGAGAGACCCAGTACTTC. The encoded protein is CASSPDRLAGGRETQYF.